One sample yielded the 23 T cell receptor beta chains listed below, sequenced in a study of cytomegalovirus exposure and HLA in healthy donors. PCR primers comprised 60 Vbeta and 13 Jbeta primers. Profiled with immunoSEQ multiplex PCR; TCRdb holds only in-frame clones, not every one. The sample lists about 170,000 clones; roughly 77% were seen once. The sample consisted of PBMCs. The receptors come from a woman aged 50 to 60 in good health and CMV-seropositive.

The rearrangement links TRBV7-3 to TRBJ1-2; the match to TRBD1 covers 7 bases. CDR1 and CDR2 from the germline V gene are SGHTA and FQGTGA. V shed 5 bases, J shed 0 bases, and the junction held 6 bases outside the gene matches. CDR3 length: 15 amino acids. The CDR3 nucleotides are TGTGCCAGCAGCCAGACCGGGACAGCTAACTATGGCTACACCTTC. Protein sequence: CASSQTGTANYGYTF.

The chain joins TRBV7-3 to TRBJ2-1; D is possibly TRBD2 (5 bases). Trimming cost V 4 bases and J 2 bases, with 9 bases left between them. Germline V gene data show CDR1 as SGHTA and CDR2 as FQGTGA. The CDR3 is made up of 14 amino acids. CDR3 in amino acids: CASSSPGTYNEQFF. The CDR3 DNA reads TGTGCCAGCAGCTCCCCCGGGACCTACAATGAGCAGTTCTTC.

This clone was detected only once. The chain couples TRBV7-2 to TRBJ1-5; D not certain. V lost 4 bases and J 3 bases, leaving 13 bases between the germline ends. The CDR3 totals 15 residues. CDR1 SGHTA and CDR2 FQGNSA come from the germline V gene. The CDR3 loop is CASSSERRVNQPQHF. In DNA form, the CDR3 reads TGTGCCAGCAGCTCGGAGCGCAGAGTCAATCAGCCCCAGCATTTT.

The chain uses TRBV2 and TRBJ1-5; a possible D gene is TRBD1 (6 bases). Germline lookup yields CDR1 SNHLY and CDR2 FYNNEI. V lost 4 bases, J lost 6 bases, and 13 bases lay in between. The CDR3 has 14 amino acids. The CDR3 region is CASSVEQGSQPQHF. DNA of the CDR3: TGTGCCAGCAGTGTGGAACAGGGAAGTCAGCCCCAGCATTTT.

The chain combines TRBV2 with TRBJ1-2; 11 nucleotides match TRBD1. Germline assignment: CDR1 SNHLY and CDR2 FYNNEI. CDR3 length: 19 amino acids. The V gene end was trimmed by 2 bases and the J gene end by 0 bases; junction bases not matched to a gene: 11. The CDR3 protein is CASSEILGQGDGANYGYTF. CDR3 nucleotide sequence: TGTGCCAGCAGTGAAATTTTGGGACAGGGGGACGGGGCTAACTATGGCTACACCTTC.

This rearrangement joins TRBV4-3 to TRBJ2-5; perhaps TRBD1 as D (6 bases). The last part of the DNA fits TRBJ2-7 better; the J call may be wrong. From germline, CDR1 is LGHNA and CDR2 YSLEER. This CDR3 comprises 15 residues. This CDR3 is CASSLDRMSSYEQYF. Here the CDR3 DNA reads TGCGCCAGCAGCCTAGACAGGATGAGCTCCTACGAGCAGTACTTC.

This chain links TRBV7-2 with TRBJ1-1; 8 positions match TRBD1. CDR3 size: 15 residues. The ends lost 5 bases at V and 0 bases at J; junction bases unmatched: 5. From germline, CDR1 is SGHTA and CDR2 FQGNSA. CDR3: CASSRTGIMNTEAFF. CDR3 bases: TGTGCCAGCAGCCGGACAGGGATAATGAACACTGAAGCTTTCTTT.

Comments on this clone: A junction end diverges from the germline sequence, so it may reflect a read error. The chain recombines TRBV7-8 with TRBJ2-7, with D perhaps TRBD1 (5 bases). The CDR3 has 13 amino acids. Looked up from germline, CDR1 is SGHVS and CDR2 is FQNEAQ. The CDR3 loop is CASSLDRSYEQCF. CDR3 bases: TGTGCCAGCAGCTTAGACAGGTCCTACGAGCAGTGCTTC.

The chain has TRBV29-1 and TRBJ1-1; D is unresolved. Trimming shortened V by 4 bases and J by 0 bases, and 9 bases separated the two germline ends. Germline assignment: CDR1 SQVTM and CDR2 ANQGSEA. This CDR3 has 13 amino acids. CDR3 in DNA: TGCAGCGTTGTTCGGGAGATGAACACTGAAGCTTTCTTT. This encodes CSVVREMNTEAFF.

The chain uses TRBV23-1 and TRBJ2-5; 9 bases agree with TRBD1. TRBV23-1 is an open reading frame, and its role is uncertain. The CDR3 runs to 14 residues. The ends lost 6 bases at V and 3 bases at J; junction bases unmatched: 5. CDR3 in DNA: TGCGCCAGCAGGGGGACAGGGCGGGAAGAGACCCAGTACTTC. It translates to CASRGTGREETQYF.

The V and J genes are TRBV2 and TRBJ2-1; no clear D gene. The V end was cut by 4 bases, the J end by 6 bases, with 10 bases between. Germline CDR1 and CDR2: SNHLY and FYNNEI. This CDR3 is built from 13 residues. The chain's CDR3 is CASSVSEFNEQFF. In DNA, the CDR3 is TGTGCCAGCAGTGTGTCCGAGTTCAATGAGCAGTTCTTC.

The V and J genes are TRBV7-8 and TRBJ2-7; perhaps TRBD1 as D (6 bases). With 3 bases removed from V and 3 bases from J, the gap between germline ends came to 12 bases. Germline CDR1 reads SGHVS; CDR2 reads FQNEAQ. This CDR3 is 14 amino acids long. The CDR3 nucleotides read TGTGCCAGCAGCTTTGGGGACACGTTCTACGAGCAGTACTTC. Translated, it gives CASSFGDTFYEQYF.

The chain employs TRBV19 and TRBJ2-5; the match to TRBD2 covers 10 bases. After removal of 5 bases from V and 5 bases from J, the junction contained 8 bases not matched to a gene. This CDR3 spans 15 amino acids. The V gene's germline CDR1 is LNHDA and CDR2 SQIVND (reference sequence). The DNA for the CDR3 is TGTGCCAGTAGTCCCCCCGGGACTAGCGAGGAGACCCAGTACTTC. Protein sequence: CASSPPGTSEETQYF.

This clone has more than one count but fewer than ten. This chain links TRBV6-1 with TRBJ1-2; no definite D call. The CDR3 extends over 14 amino acids. Germline loops: CDR1 MNHNS, CDR2 SASEGT. The V gene lost 2 bases and the J gene lost 0 bases, with 7 bases spanning the gap. The CDR3 spells CASSEQAANYGYTF. CDR3 bases: TGTGCCAGCAGTGAACAGGCAGCTAACTATGGCTACACCTTC.

The gene calls are TRBV4-3 and TRBJ2-3; no firm D call. Per germline, CDR1 LGHNA and CDR2 YSLEER. Trimming pared 1 base from V and 0 bases from J, leaving 8 bases between. The CDR3 spans 15 residues. For the CDR3, the DNA is TGCGCCAGCAGCCAAGGGAGTCTAAGCACAGATACGCAGTATTTT. Protein product: CASSQGSLSTDTQYF.

The V gene is TRBV14, the J gene TRBJ1-2; D remains unclear. The length of the CDR3 is 16 residues. The ends were cut back, 4 bases at V and 0 bases at J, with 15 bases in the middle. Germline assignment: CDR1 SGHDN and CDR2 FVKESK. CDR3 in DNA: TGTGCCAGCAGCCCAGAAGGCAGGCGAGCTAACTATGGCTACACCTTC. Its translation is CASSPEGRRANYGYTF.

The chain is built from TRBV5-8 and TRBJ1-2; D gene ambiguous. The CDR3 spans 14 residues. V shed 1 base and J shed 3 bases, with 10 bases lying between them. Germline-derived CDR1 and CDR2 are SGHTS and YDEGEE. The CDR3 DNA sequence: TGTGCCAGCAGCTTGTCGGCAGGATACTATGGCTACACCTTC. It specifies CASSLSAGYYGYTF.

In this sample, this clone turned up a few times. The chain couples TRBV19 to TRBJ1-2; 9 nucleotides line up with TRBD1. CDR1 and CDR2 from the germline V gene are LNHDA and SQIVND (reference sequence). Trimming took 7 bases from V and 7 from J; bases not matched to a gene: 10. There are 14 residues in the CDR3. The CDR3 is CASISGQGYPGYTF. The CDR3 region has the DNA TGTGCCAGTATCTCGGGACAGGGTTATCCTGGCTACACCTTC.

The chain is built from TRBV7-9 and TRBJ2-1; 10 nucleotides line up with TRBD1. CDR3 size: 16 residues. Germline V gene data show CDR1 as SEHNR and CDR2 as FQNEAQ (reference sequence). Trimming cost V 3 bases and J 1 base; bases outside gene matches: 3. The CDR3 loop is CASSFLDRGSYNEQFF. The CDR3 region has the DNA TGTGCCAGCAGCTTTTTGGACAGGGGGTCCTACAATGAGCAGTTCTTC. The entire variable domain, with the rest obtained from reference TRBV7-9 and TRBJ2-1, is as follows: DTGVSQNPRHKITKRGQNVTFRCDPISEHNRLYWYRQTLGQGPEFLTYFQNEAQLEKSRLLSDRFSAERPKGSFSTLEIQRTEQGDSAMYLCASSFLDRGSYNEQFFGPGTRLTVL.

This clone came up once. The chain has TRBV6-5 and TRBJ1-1; D not resolved. Looked up from germline, CDR1 is MNHEY and CDR2 is SVGAGI. The CDR3 has 13 amino acids. V shed 5 bases and J shed 1 base, with 8 bases lying between them. CDR3 DNA sequence: TGTGCCAGCAGTGAATCGGGGAACACTGAAGCTTTCTTT. Amino acid sequence: CASSESGNTEAFF.

The chain joins TRBV28 to TRBJ1-1, with D maybe TRBD1 (6 bases). The CDR3 extends over 14 amino acids. The germline V and J ends were trimmed by 6 bases and 1 base, with 12 bases remaining between them. Germline values: CDR1 MDHEN, CDR2 SYDVKM. CDR3: CASRGTWANTEAFF. The CDR3 region has the DNA TGTGCCAGCAGGGGGACATGGGCGAACACTGAAGCTTTCTTT.

V is TRBV4-2 and J is TRBJ1-1; unclear D gene. CDR3 length equals 13 residues. V lost 3 bases, J lost 6 bases, and 11 bases lay in between. Germline CDR1 and CDR2: LGHNA and YNFKEQ. The CDR3 here is CASSHAGSAEAFF. The CDR3 DNA is TGTGCCAGCAGCCATGCGGGGTCCGCTGAAGCTTTCTTT.

The V and J genes are TRBV19 and TRBJ2-1; D perhaps matches TRBD1 (5 bases). The CDR3 extends over 16 amino acids. The germline V gene encodes CDR1 LNHDA and CDR2 SQIVND (reference sequence). Trimming took 10 bases from V and 9 from J, leaving 28 bases between them. DNA for the CDR3: TGTGCCACTCACCTGGGGCCTGTGAATAGTCCTGGTGAGCAGTTCTTC. Encoded protein: CATHLGPVNSPGEQFF.